A selection of T cell receptor beta chains follows, all from one sample in a study of ipilimumab plus nivolumab after autologous stem cell transplantation. The protocol was immunoSEQ multiplex PCR, while the TCRdb copy is restricted to in-frame clones and leaves out a portion. The sample holds about 13,000 clones, 73% seen once. Specimen: PBMCs, collected in a trial of ipilimumab plus nivolumab as post-transplant consolidation. The receptors were gathered from a male donor with diffuse large B-cell lymphoma. The CDR3 runs from the conserved cysteine through the conserved F or W. Rows may omit the clone size; those that give it use once, few, many or a size class.

clone size	V gene	CDR3 length	J gene	CDR3 protein
NA	TRBV7-8	14	TRBJ2-7	CASSPIRAFYEQYF
NA	TRBV5-5	15	TRBJ1-1	CASSLVGVGDTEAFF
NA	TRBV27	13	TRBJ1-1	CASRRPGAGEAFF
medium-sized	TRBV6-1	14	TRBJ2-7	CASSGGTFPYEQYF
NA	TRBV7-6	13	TRBJ2-7	CASSPGPTYEQYF
few	TRBV6-1	10	TRBJ2-7	CATVWDEQYF
NA	TRBV2	13	TRBJ1-1	CASSGDRGPEAFF
NA	TRBV20-1	11	TRBJ2-1	CSVQRYNEQFF
once	TRBV6-5	15	TRBJ1-5	CASSSTGFSNQPQHF
NA	TRBV9	13	TRBJ2-3	CASSVGGGDTQYF
NA	TRBV7-3	14	TRBJ1-2	CASSLKIAIYGYTF
few	TRBV4-2	14	TRBJ2-3	CASSPFVRADTQYF
NA	TRBV2	14	TRBJ2-3	CASTPSGGRDTQYF
medium-sized	TRBV9	15	TRBJ2-3	CASSVTGGSADTQYF